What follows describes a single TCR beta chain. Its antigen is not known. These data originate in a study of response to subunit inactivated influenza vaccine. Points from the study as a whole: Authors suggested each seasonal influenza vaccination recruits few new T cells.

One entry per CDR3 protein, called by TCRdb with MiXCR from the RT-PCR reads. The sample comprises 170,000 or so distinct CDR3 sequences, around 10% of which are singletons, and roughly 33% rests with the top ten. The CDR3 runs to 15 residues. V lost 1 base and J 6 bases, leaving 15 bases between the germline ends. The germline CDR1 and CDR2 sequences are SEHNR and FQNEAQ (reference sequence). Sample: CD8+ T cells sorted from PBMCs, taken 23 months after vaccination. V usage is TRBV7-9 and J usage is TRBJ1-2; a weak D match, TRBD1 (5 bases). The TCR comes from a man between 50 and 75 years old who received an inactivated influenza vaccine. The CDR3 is CASSLGDFSVNGYTF. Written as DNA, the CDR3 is TGTGCCAGCAGCTTAGGGGACTTCTCGGTAAATGGCTACACCTTC.